The 21 T cell receptor beta chains listed next were all sequenced from one sample in a study of T-cell memory formation after mild COVID-19. TCRdb reprocessed the 5' RACE reads with MiXCR, giving one entry per CDR3 protein. Counted here are fewer than 300,000 distinct CDR3 sequences, over 15% occurring once; the ten biggest clones make up around 20%. Sequenced: PBMCs or a T cell subset sorted from them (not recorded which). The source is a man between 18 and 35 years old who had mild COVID-19 (a few samples of this study predate the infection). Cell type and time point are not known.

This clonotype was found a few times. The V gene is TRBV20-1, the J gene TRBJ1-1, with D unresolved. The V end was cut by 1 base, the J end by 6 bases, with 6 bases between. Per the germline V gene, CDR1 is DFQATT and CDR2 is SNEGSKA (reference sequence). This CDR3 spans 11 amino acids. As DNA, the CDR3 is TGCAGTGCTAGAGGTGTTTCTGAAGCTTTCTTT. Translation: CSARGVSEAFF.

This clonotype was detected only a few times. The J gene is TRBJ1-1, the V gene TRBV5-1; tentatively, D is TRBD1 (5 bases). CDR1 is SGHRS and CDR2 is YFSETQ in the germline V gene. The CDR3 consists of 16 residues. Trimming stripped 2 bases from V and 4 bases from J, with 18 bases between. CDR3 loop: CASSFSFGRGGTEAFF. In DNA form, the CDR3 reads TGCGCCAGCAGCTTTTCCTTTGGACGGGGCGGCACTGAAGCTTTCTTT.

There are many counts of this clonotype. The chain employs TRBV12-3 or TRBV12-4 and TRBJ1-2; D perhaps matches TRBD1 (5 bases). V gave up 2 bases and J gave up 7 bases, with 14 bases separating them. The CDR3 is 14 amino acids. CDR3: CASSLFGGLAGYTF. CDR3 sequence (DNA): TGTGCCAGCAGTTTATTTGGGGGATTAGCTGGCTACACCTTC.

The chain employs TRBV24-1 and TRBJ1-2; 10 bases are shared with TRBD1. CDR3 length: 15 amino acids. Trimming at V came to 4 bases and at J to 6 bases, leaving 7 bases not matched to a gene. Germline values: CDR1 KGHDR, CDR2 SFDVKD. This CDR3 reads CATSEGTGEADGYTF. The CDR3 bases are TGTGCCACCAGTGAAGGGACAGGGGAGGCGGATGGCTACACCTTC.

Many counts were recorded for this clonotype. The V and J genes are TRBV12-5 and TRBJ2-1, with D maybe TRBD2 (7 bases). This CDR3 has 15 amino acids. Germline loops: CDR1 LGHNT, CDR2 FRNRAP. V was pared by 5 bases and J by 6 bases, with 17 bases between. The CDR3 is CASGTTGRVTNEQFF. The CDR3 coding sequence is TGTGCTAGTGGTACCACAGGGAGGGTAACCAATGAGCAGTTCTTC.

The chain has TRBV5-4 and TRBJ2-2; D remains ambiguous. The germline gives CDR1 SGHNT, CDR2 YYREEE (reference sequence). The CDR3 consists of 15 residues. The V end lost 1 base, the J end lost 2 bases, and 9 bases lay between the germline ends. CDR3 loop: CASSLSRVNTGELFF. CDR3 sequence (DNA): TGTGCCAGCAGCTTGTCCCGGGTAAACACCGGGGAGCTGTTTTTT.

The sample holds a few counts of this clonotype. The CDR3 protein is CATSDPPAYEQYV. CDR3 DNA sequence: TGTGCCACCAGTGATCCCCCGGCCTACGAGCAGTACGTC. The chain carries TRBV24-1 and TRBJ2-7; D remains unclear. CDR1 is KGHDR, CDR2 SFDVKD, per germline. V was clipped by 3 bases and J by 2 bases, with 7 bases between them. The CDR3 runs to 13 residues.

At least ten counts were recorded for this clonotype. This rearrangement joins TRBV20-1 to TRBJ2-7; 8 bases are a match to TRBD1. Germline CDR1 is DFQATT and CDR2 is SNEGSKA (reference sequence). The CDR3 covers 14 residues. The CDR3 reads CSAVFDRGVYEQYV. The DNA of the CDR3 is TGCAGCGCAGTTTTTGACAGGGGCGTCTACGAGCAGTACGTC.

This clonotype was picked up many times. V gene TRBV20-1 combines with J gene TRBJ2-7; weak D call: TRBD2 (6 bases). Deletions cut 1 base from V and 2 bases from J, with 15 bases between. There are 15 residues in the CDR3. Germline V gene lookup returns CDR1 DFQATT and CDR2 SNEGSKA (reference sequence). CDR3 nucleotide sequence: TGCAGTGCTAGAGGGATCCGGGACTCTCCCTACGAGCAGTACTTC. Protein product: CSARGIRDSPYEQYF.

V and J are TRBV20-1 and TRBJ2-5; D remains ambiguous. V gave up 2 bases and J gave up 2 bases, with 9 bases separating them. The CDR3 sequence is 13 residues long. Germline V lookup: CDR1 DFQATT, CDR2 SNEGSKA (reference sequence). CDR3 bases: TGCAGTGCTAGACAGGCCCTACAAGAGACCCAGTACTTC. This codes for CSARQALQETQYF.

The chain has TRBV10-3 and TRBJ1-2; D not certain. The V gene lost 1 base and the J gene lost 2 bases, with 11 bases spanning the gap. This CDR3 has 15 amino acids. Germline CDR1 ENHRY, CDR2 SYGVKD. CDR3 region: CAISEWQAANYGYTF. CDR3 bases: TGTGCCATCAGTGAGTGGCAGGCTGCGAACTATGGCTACACCTTC.

This clonotype came up a few times. The V call is TRBV20-1, the J call TRBJ2-7, with TRBD2 identical over 11 bases. Germline trimming cut 6 bases from V and 3 bases from J; bases unmatched to any gene: 7. The CDR3 length is 14 residues. CDR1 is DFQATT and CDR2 is SNEGSKA in the germline V gene (reference sequence). The CDR3 coding sequence is TGCAGTGCCAATCCTAGCGGGGGGAACTACGAGCAGTACTTC. Translation: CSANPSGGNYEQYF.

The gene calls are TRBV24-1 and TRBJ2-3, with D possibly TRBD2 on 6 matching bases. The CDR3 is 16 amino acids. Germline values: CDR1 KGHDR, CDR2 SFDVKD. V lost 3 bases and J lost 4, with 16 bases in between. CDR3 protein: CATSDPQGRSPDTQYF. The CDR3 DNA sequence: TGTGCCACCAGTGATCCGCAAGGGAGGTCTCCAGATACGCAGTATTTT.

This clonotype occurred a few times. This chain joins TRBV28 and TRBJ2-3; 7 positions agree with TRBD2. After removal of 4 bases from V and 2 bases from J, the junction contained 9 bases not matched to a gene. CDR1 is MDHEN, CDR2 SYDVKM, per germline. The CDR3 covers 16 residues. CDR3 in amino acids: CASSSGASGLTDTQYF. The CDR3 nucleotides are TGTGCCAGCAGTTCTGGCGCTAGCGGCCTCACAGATACGCAGTATTTT.

This clonotype came up a few times. This chain uses TRBV29-1 with TRBJ1-1, with D possibly matching TRBD1 (5 bases). The CDR3 loop spans 11 amino acids. Per germline, CDR1 SQVTM and CDR2 ANQGSEA. V lost 5 bases and J 4 bases, leaving 8 bases between the germline ends. This CDR3 is CSVWGGTEAFF. DNA for the CDR3: TGCAGCGTTTGGGGGGGCACTGAAGCTTTCTTT.

This clonotype was seen repeatedly, ten times or more. The rearrangement links TRBV7-8 to TRBJ2-1, with D unresolved. This CDR3 region has 12 residues. CDR1 and CDR2 from the germline V gene are SGHVS and FQNEAQ. V shed 3 bases and J shed 6 bases, with 6 bases lying between them. The CDR3 region has the DNA TGTGCCAGCAGCTTCGGCCCCAATGAGCAGTTCTTC. This gives the protein CASSFGPNEQFF.

This chain connects TRBV6-1 to TRBJ1-1; D not resolved. From germline, CDR1 is MNHNS and CDR2 SASEGT. Trimming cost V 0 bases and J 6 bases, with 11 bases left between them. This CDR3 has 14 residues. The chain's CDR3 is CASSEAPSRPEAFF. CDR3 sequence (DNA): TGTGCCAGCAGTGAAGCGCCCAGTAGGCCTGAAGCTTTCTTT.

This clonotype was counted only a few times. V and J are TRBV6-2 or TRBV6-3 and TRBJ2-5, with TRBD2 as a possible D gene (5 bases). The CDR3 is made up of 16 amino acids. Germline loops: CDR1 MNHEY, CDR2 SVGEGT. The V gene lost 6 bases and the J gene lost 2 bases, with 19 bases spanning the gap. CDR3 region: CASSDTSLTGQETQYF. The CDR3 DNA reads as TGTGCCAGCAGCGACACCTCTCTCACGGGGCAAGAGACCCAGTACTTC.

This clonotype was recorded a few times. This chain uses TRBV29-1 with TRBJ1-1; 7 nucleotides match TRBD1. The CDR3 has 12 amino acids. The V and J ends lost 4 bases and 4 bases, in that order; junction bases with no gene match: 3. Per the germline V gene, CDR1 is SQVTM and CDR2 is ANQGSEA. The CDR3 DNA sequence: TGCAGCGTTGGACAGGGTTTCACTGAAGCTTTCTTT. Protein sequence: CSVGQGFTEAFF.

The chain joins TRBV28 to TRBJ2-6; no reliable D call. V was trimmed by 4 bases and J by 0 bases, leaving 16 bases between them. The CDR3 length is 18 residues. Germline assignment: CDR1 MDHEN and CDR2 SYDVKM. The CDR3 is CASSSHGQGVSGANVLTF. In DNA form, the CDR3 reads TGTGCCAGCAGTTCTCATGGCCAAGGCGTCTCTGGGGCCAACGTCCTGACTTTC.

At least ten counts were recorded for this clonotype. The chain is built from TRBV27 and TRBJ1-5, with TRBD1 identical over 8 bases. The V and J ends lost 5 bases and 6 bases, in that order; junction bases with no gene match: 3. CDR1 and CDR2 from the germline V gene are MNHEY and SMNVEV (reference sequence). The CDR3 has 13 residues. The CDR3 protein is CASSGTGGQPQHF. CDR3 bases: TGTGCCAGCAGTGGAACAGGGGGTCAGCCCCAGCATTTT.